This TCR beta chain stems from a study of cytomegalovirus exposure and HLA in healthy donors. Across the whole study: In a later analysis, the roughly 110 validation repertoires were reported to have used the same platform as the 600 to 700 first-cohort repertoires. Study-wide results and limits: The study listed some 160 cytomegalovirus-associated TCR beta chains. Cytomegalovirus status was reportedly diagnosed by the classifier with high specificity and sensitivity.

About this clone: Its antigen is not known.

The repertoire was sequenced with immunoSEQ multiplex PCR; TCRdb's copy has only in-frame clones and lacks some. The table has about 49,000 clones, approximately 93% seen once; the top ten hold 7.8%. A roughly 130-subject validation cohort, separate from the approximately 610-subject first cohort, supplied the donors. The CDR3 contains 14 residues. The receptor comes from a young woman in good health and CMV-seropositive. This chain uses TRBV21-1 with TRBJ2-7; the table's D call, TRBD1, has no DNA check behind it. TRBV21-1 is deemed a pseudogene. The source material was PBMCs. CDR3 sequence reads: CASRLGQVAYEQYF. As DNA, the CDR3 is TGTGCCAGCAGATTGGGACAGGTTGCCTACGAGCAGTACTTC.